The sequence of this T cell receptor beta chain was determined in a study of T-cell reconstitution after alpha-beta-depleted transplantation in children. In its sample, this clonotype was seen a few times. The CDR3 spans 15 residues. V gave up 4 bases and J gave up 4 bases; unmatched junction bases: 9. Germline lookup yields CDR1 MNHEY and CDR2 SVGAGI. Researchers prepared the TCRbeta library using unique molecular identifiers, the study reports. TCRdb reanalysed the PCR reads using MiXCR and keeps one entry per CDR3 protein. The table has 800,000 to 1,000,000 distinct CDR3 sequences, roughly 29% seen once.

The source is a boy younger than two who had a stem cell transplant for SCID, so the T cells may come from the graft donor. The rearrangement uses TRBV6-5 and TRBJ2-5, with 7 bases fitting TRBD1. Source: PBMCs, mostly from graft donor cells, taken 360 days after TCRalphabeta/CD19-depleted stem cell transplant. The CDR3 sequence: CASSFRSTGRETQYF. CDR3 nucleotide sequence: TGTGCCAGCAGTTTCCGGTCGACAGGGCGAGAGACCCAGTACTTC.